Following are 17 T cell receptor beta chains from one sample sequenced in a study of identifying expanded T cells in peripheral blood. TCRdb keeps only in-frame clones here, not all; method: immunoSEQ multiplex PCR. The profile shows approximately 140,000 clones, approximately 86% of them singletons. The sample was blood. These receptors originate from a person between 18 and 75 years old in good health.

The chain combines TRBV11-3 with TRBJ2-1, with D perhaps matching TRBD1 (5 bases). This CDR3 comprises 12 residues. V dropped 5 bases and J dropped 8 bases, with 10 bases sitting between them. Per the germline V gene, CDR1 is SGHNT and CDR2 is YENEEA. The CDR3 here is CASSRQGYEQFF. As DNA, the CDR3 is TGTGCCAGCAGCCGGCAGGGTTATGAGCAGTTCTTC.

This clone was seen a few times. This chain connects TRBV7-3 to TRBJ2-1, with a tentative D call TRBD1 (6 bases). Germline-derived CDR1 and CDR2 are SGHTA and FQGTGA. The CDR3 extends over 15 amino acids. Trimming took off 3 bases at V and 6 bases at J, with 15 bases between the two ends. Here the CDR3 DNA reads TGTGCCAGCAGCTTTACAGGGCTCTTGTCCAATGAGCAGTTCTTC. Protein sequence: CASSFTGLLSNEQFF.

This clone was counted a single time. The chain joins TRBV9 to TRBJ1-1; D is unresolved. Trimming cost V 0 bases and J 6 bases, with 6 bases left between them. Germline V gene sequence: CDR1 SGDLS, CDR2 YYNGEE. The CDR3 runs to 12 residues. The CDR3 nucleotides read TGTGCCAGCAGCGTAGTGGTCGCTGAAGCTTTCTTT. It specifies CASSVVVAEAFF.

The chain is built from TRBV28 and TRBJ2-7; no definite D call. The ends were cut back, 5 bases at V and 4 bases at J, with 12 bases in the middle. The CDR3 sequence is 13 residues long. Germline assignment: CDR1 MDHEN and CDR2 SYDVKM. The CDR3 DNA reads TGTGCCAGCAGTCTTGTTGCGCTTTACGAGCAGTACTTC. It specifies CASSLVALYEQYF.

The chain uses TRBV7-9 and TRBJ1-4; no clear D gene. The V end was cut by 6 bases, the J end by 4 bases, with 18 bases between. CDR3 size: 16 residues. Looked up from germline, CDR1 is SEHNR and CDR2 is FQNEAQ (reference sequence). This CDR3 reads CASRLTEMQYNEKLFF. The CDR3 coding sequence is TGTGCCAGCAGATTGACGGAAATGCAGTATAATGAAAAACTGTTTTTT.

This clone was observed a single time. J is TRBJ1-4 and V is TRBV5-4; 11 bases fit TRBD1. The V and J ends lost 4 bases and 7 bases, in that order; junction bases with no gene match: 9. Germline CDR1 reads SGHNT; CDR2 reads YYREEE (reference sequence). The CDR3 consists of 16 residues. The CDR3, as DNA: TGTGCCAGCAGCCATGCTGGACAGGGGGCGGGTGAAAAACTGTTTTTT. Translated, it gives CASSHAGQGAGEKLFF.

The rearrangement uses TRBV7-2 and TRBJ2-3; 7 bases line up with TRBD1. Trimming took 3 bases from V and 3 from J; bases not matched to a gene: 6. CDR1 and CDR2 from the germline V gene are SGHTA and FQGNSA. The CDR3 has 15 residues. CDR3 sequence: CASSFDRAVTDTQYF. The CDR3 region has the DNA TGTGCCAGCAGCTTCGACAGGGCTGTAACAGATACGCAGTATTTT. The whole variable domain, remainder taken from reference TRBV7-2 and TRBJ2-3, is GAGVSQSPSNKVTEKGKDVELRCDPISGHTALYWYRQSLGQGLEFLIYFQGNSAPDKSGLPSDRFSAERTGGSVSTLTIQRTQQEDSAVYLCASSFDRAVTDTQYFGPGTRLTVL.

The V call is TRBV15, the J call TRBJ1-3, with a tentative D call TRBD1 (6 bases). Trimming shortened V by 4 bases and J by 4 bases, and 8 bases separated the two germline ends. The germline V gene has CDR1 LNHNV and CDR2 YYDKDF (reference sequence). The CDR3 spans 13 residues. CDR3 coding DNA: TGTGCCACCAGCATGGGGGCGGGAAACACCATATATTTT. Translating it yields CATSMGAGNTIYF.

The V call is TRBV4-3, the J call TRBJ1-2; D remains ambiguous. The V and J ends lost 1 base and 5 bases respectively, with 11 bases between them. The CDR3 loop spans 14 amino acids. Germline CDR1 is LGHNA and CDR2 is YSLEER. DNA of the CDR3: TGCGCCAGCAGCCAAGGATTGGTCCAGTATGGCTACACCTTC. Translating it yields CASSQGLVQYGYTF.

V and J are TRBV27 and TRBJ2-7, with 10 bases that match TRBD1. The germline gives CDR1 MNHEY, CDR2 SMNVEV (reference sequence). The V segment lost 5 bases and the J segment 6 bases; nucleotides outside the gene matches: 7. The CDR3 loop spans 14 amino acids. The CDR3 sequence is CASSLGQGLGEQYF. CDR3 nucleotide sequence: TGTGCCAGCAGTCTGGGACAGGGGCTTGGCGAGCAGTACTTC.

The chain uses TRBV5-1 and TRBJ2-1; 9 bases line up with TRBD1. V lost 2 bases to trimming and J lost 4 bases; unmatched junction nucleotides: 1. Germline CDR1 reads SGHRS; CDR2 reads YFSETQ. The CDR3 runs to 14 residues. CDR3 residues: CASSLGQGYNEQFF. Here the CDR3 DNA reads TGCGCCAGCAGCTTAGGACAGGGGTACAATGAGCAGTTCTTC.

This sequence joins TRBV2 and TRBJ1-5; D perhaps matches TRBD1 (6 bases). V was trimmed by 6 bases and J by 0 bases, leaving 12 bases between them. CDR3 length: 15 residues. CDR1 is SNHLY, CDR2 FYNNEI, per germline. The CDR3 coding sequence is TGTGCCAGCAGAAGACAGGACGTTAGCAATCAGCCCCAGCATTTT. Its translation is CASRRQDVSNQPQHF.

This chain joins TRBV15 and TRBJ2-7; TRBD1 agrees at 9 bases. Losses at the gene ends were 0 bases for V and 5 bases for J; bases not matched to a gene: 14. CDR1 and CDR2 (germline): LNHNV, YYDKDF (reference sequence). CDR3 length equals 18 residues. Here the CDR3 reads CATSRDNDGTGKKDEQYF. In DNA form, the CDR3 reads TGTGCCACCAGCAGAGACAATGACGGGACAGGGAAAAAAGACGAGCAGTACTTC. The full variable domain, its missing parts supplied by reference TRBV15 and TRBJ2-7, is DAMVIQNPRYQVTQFGKPVTLSCSQTLNHNVMYWYQQKSSQAPKLLFHYYDKDFNNEADTPDNFQSRRPNTSFCFLDIRSPGLGDTAMYLCATSRDNDGTGKKDEQYFGPGTRLTVT.

The genes are TRBV7-8 and TRBJ2-1, with D possibly being TRBD1 (5 bases). The CDR3 is 19 residues long. The V end was cut by 5 bases, the J end by 1 base, with 24 bases between. The germline V gene encodes CDR1 SGHVS and CDR2 FQNEAQ. The CDR3 region has the DNA TGTGCCAGCAGCCCGACACGGGCAGGGATAAGGAGATCCTACAATGAGCAGTTCTTC. It codes for CASSPTRAGIRRSYNEQFF.

V usage is TRBV7-3 and J usage is TRBJ2-3; perhaps TRBD2 as D (6 bases). V was shortened by 2 bases and J by 3 bases, with 12 bases between the two germline ends. The germline gives CDR1 SGHTA, CDR2 FQGTGA. The CDR3 is 15 residues long. The CDR3 nucleotides read TGTGCCAGCAGCTTAGATGGCGGGGCGACAGATACGCAGTATTTT. Its protein product is CASSLDGGATDTQYF.

This chain joins TRBV7-2 and TRBJ1-1; a possible D gene is TRBD1 (6 bases). Per the germline V gene, CDR1 is SGHTA and CDR2 is FQGNSA. The CDR3 contains 15 residues. V gave up 4 bases and J gave up 0 bases, with 12 bases separating them. The CDR3 is CASSYLTGMNTEAFF. The CDR3 region has the DNA TGTGCCAGCAGCTACCTCACAGGGATGAACACTGAAGCTTTCTTT.

This chain's CDR3 is CASSRVEGASYEQYF. The DNA for the CDR3 is TGCGCCAGCAGCCGGGTGGAGGGGGCTTCCTACGAGCAGTACTTC. This sequence joins TRBV5-1 and TRBJ2-7; D may be TRBD1 (7 bases). The CDR3 length is 15 residues. Per the germline V gene, CDR1 is SGHRS and CDR2 is YFSETQ. Trimming removed 4 bases at V and 1 base at J, with 15 bases between.